This entry concerns a single T cell receptor (beta chain). Its antigen is as yet unknown. The data were taken from a study of siplizumab effects on memory and regulatory T cells. Study conclusions and caveats: It seemed that naive T cells were more diverse than memory cells and were major contributors to the alloresponse.

Germline CDR1 SGHTA, CDR2 FQGTGA. This CDR3 spans 15 amino acids. Trimming took 0 bases from V and 4 from J; bases not matched to a gene: 5. Assay: immunoSEQ multiplex PCR; the TCRdb copy retains only in-frame clones and omits some. The sample includes approximately 48,000 clones, 93% of them seen just once. The sequence was collected from a human donor in good health. Source material: CD8+ T cells sorted from blood. The rearrangement uses TRBV7-3 and TRBJ1-1; TRBD1 agrees at 7 bases. The CDR3 region is CASSLTAGGVTEAFF. The CDR3 DNA follows: TGTGCCAGCAGCTTAACGGCAGGGGGTGTCACTGAAGCTTTCTTT. Drawing the rest from reference TRBV7-3 and TRBJ1-1, the complete variable domain is GAGVSQTPSNKVTEKGKYVELRCDPISGHTALYWYRQSLGQGPEFLIYFQGTGAADDSGLPNDRFFAVRPEGSVSTLKIQRTERGDSAVYLCASSLTAGGVTEAFFGQGTRLTVV.